This TCR gamma chain comes out of a study of human gamma delta and Vdelta1 T cells (dated by TCRdb to 2016 to 2019). For context, the study as a whole: The study examined Delta One T cells, which are Vd1+ gamma-delta T cells, as cytotoxic effectors against acute myeloid leukemia. Overall study outcomes, separate from this receptor: Polyclonality and broad cytotoxic targeting of acute myeloid leukemia were reported for Delta One T cells.

The protocol used for the library was PCR. The instrument was an Illumina MiSeq. In TCRdb, clones were called once more from the public reads by CATT, and rows of identical DNA were later combined. Here the sample has about 4,000 gamma-chain clones; approximately 15% occur a single time. The ten top clones hold around 7% of the sample. This clone came up a few times. The clone's antigen remains unknown. Base quality data are lacking; no much larger clone is found one base away. Counted from cysteine to phenylalanine, this CDR3 has 16 amino acids. Only the CDR3 region is kept as DNA, spanning 48 bases read in frame from base 1. V trim: 0 bases; J trim: 3 bases; unmatched bases: 11. CDR1 and CDR2 are read off the germline V gene as EGSTGY and YDSYTSSV.

The TCR was taken from a human donor in good health. The sequence links TRGV4 to TRGJ1 or TRGJ2. The sample consisted of Vdelta1 gamma-delta T cells from blood grown in culture (DOT cells). Sample cell subset or site, as interpreted from the label and publication: Delta One T cells, in vitro expanded/differentiated Vd1+ gamma-delta T cells. The CDR3 protein: CATWDGPGGLYYKKLF. In nucleotides, the sequence is TGTGCCACCTGGGATGGGCCGGGTGGCCTTTATTATAAGAAACTCTTT.